This T cell receptor (beta chain) was documented in a study of shared clonotypes between healthy human individuals (TCRdb year 2020). As for the study more broadly: A couple of women and a few men aged 18 to 49 years were included in the cohort. Each donor's leukapheresis produced roughly between roughly 0.9 and 8.9 billion PBMCs. Different laboratories and diverse techniques were used to prepare libraries and sequence TCR repertoires, to increase sequencing depth and limit assay-specific biases. Blood TCR repertoires of several healthy adults were deeply sequenced to estimate repertoire size and the extent of clonotype sharing between individuals. For each donor, CD4 naive and CD4 memory were each run on three plates, CD8 naive on two plates, and CD8 memory on one plate. The investigation overall reported the following: Even with the large sequencing depth, rarefaction of the sorted-subset datasets indicated that sequencing was incomplete. Sampling was restricted to blood, and TCR repertoires in tissue are likely to differ from TCR repertoires in blood. Because the study included only a small number of donors, the genetic and exposure-history diversity represented was limited. Estimated clonotype richness was generally larger for naive than for memory subsets. Clonotypes shared by all four sorted-subset donors showed higher generation probabilities than non-shared clonotypes. When a few donors were compared, the shared fraction of clonotypes was about 5% for naive CD4, less than 4% for naive CD8, 2% to 2.5% for memory CD4, and 0.4% for memory CD8. Pairwise subsampling indicated that sequencing depth was expected to affect the degree of clonotype sharing among donors.

TCR CDR3 regions were amplified from genomic DNA by multiplex PCR using the deep immunoSEQ assay. For each cell subset, the extracted genomic DNA was distributed evenly across all wells of several immunoSEQ 96-well plates, and each plate served as one replicate. For sorted subsets, around 0.2 ug genomic DNA, equal to 30,000 or so T cell genomes, was loaded into each replicate PCR. Purified libraries were quantified with a Qubit 3.0 fluorometer, sized on a Bioanalyzer 2100, and re-quantified with the KAPA Library Quantification kit. A separate single-read 150-cycle Illumina NextSeq 550 flow cell was used to sequence each immunoSEQ 96-well plate. In the authors' own workflow: Because only junctional sequences without quality scores were contained in the immunoSEQ output, filtering matching that applied to full-length reads could not be performed. To assign V/J genes and CDR3, sequences were annotated using PyIR, a Python wrapper for IgBLAST v1.9, with IMGT germline references. Reads were removed for weak V/J assignments (E-value above 1e-6), missing CDR3, stop codons, out-of-frame junctions, or ambiguous translated residues. V3J clonotypes were defined by identical inferred V gene, J gene, and CDR3 amino acid sequence. The percentage overlap between two repertoires was calculated by dividing the number of shared unique clonotypes by the size of the smaller repertoire. RTK rarefaction, the Chao1 estimator, and Recon v2.1 estimates of unobserved clonotypes were used to assess repertoire richness. For all TCRbeta clonotypes obtained by the gDNA method from a handful of donors, generation probabilities were computed with OLGA. TCRdb carries this immuneACCESS record with in-frame sequences only. Its versions omit some clonotypes, under half of them owing to an unresolved V gene in the studies checked, with the rest unexplained. V and J calls and clone size are given by that table; D and trimming were obtained from the DNA. The sample has about 1.1 million clones on record, approximately 77% of them singletons. The top ten clonotypes cover 0.89% of the sample.

As concerns this clone: This receptor's antigen is unknown. No base-level quality is on record; no much larger clone is a single base apart.

V is pared back by 0 bases and J by 1 base, with 14 bases lying between the germline termini. CDR1 and CDR2 (GTSNPN, SVGIG) derive from the germline V gene (reference sequence). The CDR3 numbers 16 residues from cysteine through phenylalanine. CDR3 DNA only is kept here, 48 bases in frame from base 1. Healthy HIV-negative adults with no recently reported acute infections or vaccinations were included as donors. Only Caucasian adults living in Nashville, Tennessee, USA were represented among the donors. Magnetic negative selection was used to enrich CD4+ T cells, after which naive cells were positively selected on CD45RA and the negative fraction became the memory subset. Blood was collected by leukapheresis, and PBMCs were isolated by Ficoll-Histopaque density gradient centrifugation and then cryopreserved in liquid nitrogen vapor phase. Purity and quantity of every magnetically sorted T cell population were checked by analytical flow cytometry. From each sorted fraction, genomic DNA was isolated and quantified by UV absorbance on a Nanodrop 2000c.

The rearranged segments are TRBV30 and TRBJ2-3, with the D gene uncertain. The sample consisted of memory CD4+ T cells from PBMCs. In light of the paper, this sample's cell subset or site label describes: CD45RA-negative fraction. The clonotype was recovered from a man aged 18 to 30 in good health. Some clones in this sample may be carry-over from other donors' samples. The CDR3 in this case is CAWSVAAQEGTDTQYF. The nucleotide sequence is TGTGCCTGGAGTGTAGCTGCCCAAGAAGGCACAGATACGCAGTATTTT.